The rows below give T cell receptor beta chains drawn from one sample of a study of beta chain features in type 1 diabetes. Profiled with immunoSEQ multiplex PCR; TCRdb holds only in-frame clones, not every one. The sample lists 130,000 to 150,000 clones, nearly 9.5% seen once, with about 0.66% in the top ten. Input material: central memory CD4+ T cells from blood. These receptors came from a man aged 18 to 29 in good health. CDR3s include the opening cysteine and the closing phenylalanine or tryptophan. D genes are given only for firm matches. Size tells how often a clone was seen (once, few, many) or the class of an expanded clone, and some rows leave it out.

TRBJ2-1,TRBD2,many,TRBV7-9,TGTGCCAGCAGCTTAGGGGTGGCTAGCGGGGGGGACTACAATGAGCAGTTCTTC,CASSLGVASGGDYNEQFF
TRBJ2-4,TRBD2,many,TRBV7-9,TGTGCCAGCAGCTTAGATCTAGCGGCGGACATTCAGTACTTC,CASSLDLAADIQYF
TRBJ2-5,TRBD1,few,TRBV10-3,TGTGCCACCAGCCGCCGACAGGGGCAAGAGACCCAGTACTTC,CATSRRQGQETQYF
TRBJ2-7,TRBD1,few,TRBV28,TGTGCCAGCAGTCCCCGGACAGGGGGCGGCAACGAGCAGTACTTC,CASSPRTGGGNEQYF
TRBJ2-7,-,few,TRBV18,TGTGCCAGCTCACCACCAGGGGGAAACGTCTACGAGCAGTACTTC,CASSPPGGNVYEQYF
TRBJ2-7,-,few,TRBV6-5,TGTGCCAGCAGTTTCGCGGGGGCCTTCTACGAGCAGTACTTC,CASSFAGAFYEQYF
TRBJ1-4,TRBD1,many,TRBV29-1,TGCAGCGTTGATCCGACAGGGGCAAATGAAAAACTGTTTTTT,CSVDPTGANEKLFF
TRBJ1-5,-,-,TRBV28,TGTGCCAGCCGGGACTTCGTTAATCAGCCCCAGCATTTT,CASRDFVNQPQHF
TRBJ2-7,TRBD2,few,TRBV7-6,TGTGCCAGCAGGAAAGGGAGCGGGGATTACGAGCAGTACTTC,CASRKGSGDYEQYF
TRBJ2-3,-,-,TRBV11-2,TGTGCCAGCAGCCTCCAGGCGGGTGCCCGCACAGATACGCAGTATTTT,CASSLQAGARTDTQYF
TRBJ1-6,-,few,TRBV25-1,TGTGCCAGCAGTGAGCGGGAGTTTTATTCACCCCTCCACTTT,CASSEREFYSPLHF
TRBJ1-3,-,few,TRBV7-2,TGTGCCAGCAGCTTAGGAGGGTTTGGAAACACCATATATTTT,CASSLGGFGNTIYF
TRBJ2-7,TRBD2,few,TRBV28,TGTGCCAGCAGTTCAGGGTTAGCGGGGAGCTCCTACGAGCAGTACTTC,CASSSGLAGSSYEQYF
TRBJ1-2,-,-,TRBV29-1,TGCAGCGTTGAGAGGAACTATGGCTACACCTTC,CSVERNYGYTF
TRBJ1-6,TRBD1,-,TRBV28,TGTGCCAGCGGACAGGGGAATAATTCACCCCTCCACTTT,CASGQGNNSPLHF
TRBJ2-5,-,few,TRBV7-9,TGTGCCAGCAGCTTCTCCAGGGGAGAGACCCAGTACTTC,CASSFSRGETQYF
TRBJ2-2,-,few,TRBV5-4,TGTGCCAGCAGCTTGGGAGGGGGAACGAACACCGGGGAGCTGTTTTTT,CASSLGGGTNTGELFF
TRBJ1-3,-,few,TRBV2,TGTGCCAGCAGTGAAATGACTACTGGAAACACCATATATTTT,CASSEMTTGNTIYF
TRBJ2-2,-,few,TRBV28,TGTGCCAGCATTGAGGGGGGGCTAAGGGACGGGGAGCTGTTTTTT,CASIEGGLRDGELFF
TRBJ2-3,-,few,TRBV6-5,TGTGCCAGCAGTCCGTCTCCGTTTGATACGCAGTATTTT,CASSPSPFDTQYF
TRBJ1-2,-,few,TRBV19,TGTGCCAGTAGCGACAGTTACTATGGCTACACCTTC,CASSDSYYGYTF
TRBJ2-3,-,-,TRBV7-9,TGTGCCAGCAGCTTCCCTGGCACAGATACGCAGTATTTT,CASSFPGTDTQYF
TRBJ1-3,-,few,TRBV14,TGTGCCAGCAGCCGTCCGGGACACGCAGGAAACACCATATATTTT,CASSRPGHAGNTIYF
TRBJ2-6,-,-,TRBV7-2,TGTGCCAGCAGTCCCTCCCCAGGAGGTGGGGCCAACGTCCTGACTTTC,CASSPSPGGGANVLTF